These 28 T cell receptor beta chains share one sample of origin, sequenced in a study of cytomegalovirus exposure and HLA in healthy donors (dated by TCRdb to the late 2010s). Preparation of the library involved the immunoSEQ multiplex PCR assay. For the multiplex PCR, a mixture combining 60 forward primers for TCR Vbeta segments and 13 reverse primers for TCR Jbeta segments was used. Entries here come from immuneACCESS through TCRdb and include only in-frame sequences with V and J called. Some clones fail to appear in such tables; in the studies checked, an unresolved V gene covers under half of the shortfall, and the cause of the remainder is unknown. For this sample the table gives 150,000 to 180,000 clones, of which around 82% were detected only once. 4.5% to 7% of the sample lies in the top ten. Sequencing used PBMCs. The receptors shown here come from a woman between 35 and 50 years old in good health and CMV-seropositive.

This clone was seen a few times. The chain links TRBV5-1 to TRBJ2-7; 10 bases line up with TRBD2. Germline V gives CDR1 SGHRS, CDR2 YFSETQ. The CDR3 is made up of 15 amino acids. The V and J ends lost 0 bases and 5 bases, in that order; junction bases with no gene match: 5. Here the CDR3 reads CASSLGAAGGDEQYF. The CDR3 DNA sequence: TGCGCCAGCAGCTTGGGGGCAGCGGGAGGGGACGAGCAGTACTTC.

The CDR3 DNA reads TGCGCCAGCAGCTTGGCCGGGACTACTGTGGGCTACGAGCAGTACTTC. Protein sequence: CASSLAGTTVGYEQYF. V is TRBV5-1 and J is TRBJ2-7, with 7 bases aligning to TRBD2. Germline V gives CDR1 SGHRS, CDR2 YFSETQ. The CDR3 length is 16 residues. Losses at the gene ends were 0 bases for V and 3 bases for J; bases not matched to a gene: 9.

J is TRBJ2-3 and V is TRBV28, with D possibly being TRBD2 (6 bases). Germline V gene lookup returns CDR1 MDHEN and CDR2 SYDVKM. Deletions cut 2 bases from V and 12 bases from J, with 12 bases between. The CDR3 totals 12 residues. The CDR3 sequence: CASSLGVGSQYF. CDR3 nucleotides: TGTGCCAGCAGTTTAGGGGTCGGGAGTCAGTATTTT.

The chain combines TRBV5-6 with TRBJ1-1, with 7 bases fitting TRBD1. Germline values: CDR1 SGHDT, CDR2 YYEEEE. V shed 1 base and J 5 bases; nucleotides not matched to a gene: 5. The CDR3 consists of 14 residues. This CDR3 reads CASSLRQGLTEAFF. DNA of the CDR3: TGTGCCAGCAGCTTGAGACAGGGTTTAACTGAAGCTTTCTTT.

This CDR3 reads CASRPGGSITDTQYF. The CDR3 DNA follows: TGTGCCAGCAGGCCGGGAGGGTCTATCACAGATACGCAGTATTTT. The chain carries TRBV28 and TRBJ2-3; TRBD2 aligns across 8 bases. The CDR3 runs 15 residues. V was pared by 6 bases and J by 2 bases, with 7 bases of the junction left unmatched. Germline CDR1 and CDR2: MDHEN and SYDVKM.

The chain is built from TRBV29-1 and TRBJ2-5; tentative D call: TRBD2 (5 bases). The germline V gene has CDR1 SQVTM and CDR2 ANQGSEA. This CDR3 contains 14 residues. Trimming stripped 4 bases from V and 1 base from J, with 13 bases between. This CDR3 reads CSVGWRSRQETQYF. As DNA, the CDR3 is TGCAGCGTTGGATGGAGGAGTCGCCAAGAGACCCAGTACTTC.

The chain is built from TRBV7-8 and TRBJ1-3, with 9 nucleotides matching TRBD1. Germline lookup yields CDR1 SGHVS and CDR2 FQNEAQ. The length of the CDR3 is 19 residues. The trim removed 1 base at V and 0 bases at J, leaving 10 bases unmatched. CDR3 DNA: TGTGCCAGCAGCTTAGGGACAACCGGGACAGGGATCTCTGGAAACACCATATATTTT. Residues: CASSLGTTGTGISGNTIYF.

The gene calls are TRBV11-3 and TRBJ2-7; D may be TRBD2 (6 bases). V was clipped by 2 bases and J by 3 bases, with 17 bases between them. CDR3 size: 16 residues. CDR1 is SGHNT, CDR2 YENEEA, per germline. The CDR3 protein is CASSLRVGGAGYEQYF. CDR3 nucleotides: TGTGCCAGCAGCTTAAGGGTCGGCGGGGCGGGCTACGAGCAGTACTTC.

This chain connects TRBV10-1 to TRBJ2-3; TRBD1 aligns across 10 bases. V lost 0 bases, J lost 5 bases, and 5 bases stayed unmatched. This CDR3 has 16 amino acids. Germline V gene sequence: CDR1 WNHNN, CDR2 SYGVQD (reference sequence). The CDR3 region is CASSESRQGAGDTQYF. CDR3 coding DNA: TGCGCCAGCAGTGAGTCGAGACAGGGGGCTGGAGATACGCAGTATTTT.

The CDR3 sequence: CASSFSGGAVYNGYTF. Here the CDR3 DNA reads TGTGCCAGCAGCTTTTCAGGGGGCGCGGTTTATAATGGCTACACCTTC. The gene calls are TRBV11-3 and TRBJ1-2; 8 nucleotides agree with TRBD1. V dropped 3 bases and J dropped 6; count of bases not matched to a gene: 12. Germline CDR1 is SGHNT and CDR2 is YENEEA. The CDR3 runs to 16 residues.

This chain uses TRBV28 with TRBJ2-7, with TRBD1 as a possible D gene (6 bases). Looked up from germline, CDR1 is MDHEN and CDR2 is SYDVKM. Trimming removed 6 bases at V and 7 bases at J, with 13 bases between. The CDR3 runs 12 residues. This CDR3 reads CASRLGGREQYF. CDR3 nucleotide sequence: TGTGCCAGCAGACTAGGGGGTCGAGAGCAGTACTTC.

The V gene is TRBV5-8, the J gene TRBJ2-7, with 12 bases matching TRBD1. V lost 5 bases and J lost 3; bases outside the gene matches: 12. The CDR3 has 17 residues. The germline CDR1 and CDR2 sequences are SGHTS and YDEGEE. In nucleotides, the CDR3 is TGTGCCAGCAGTCCCGGGACAGGGGGCGCTAGTATCTACGAGCAGTACTTC. Its protein product is CASSPGTGGASIYEQYF.

The chain links TRBV18 to TRBJ1-2; D may be TRBD1 (6 bases). There are 15 residues in the CDR3. CDR1 and CDR2 (germline): KGHSH, LQKENI. With 3 bases removed from V and 3 bases from J, the gap between germline ends came to 14 bases. This chain's CDR3 is CASSPWAGEYYGYTF. CDR3 sequence (DNA): TGTGCCAGCTCACCTTGGGCAGGGGAATACTATGGCTACACCTTC.

V is TRBV5-8 and J is TRBJ1-2; 8 positions match TRBD1. Germline CDR1 SGHTS, CDR2 YDEGEE. V gave up 4 bases and J gave up 4 bases; unmatched junction bases: 6. The CDR3 is 14 amino acids. In DNA, the CDR3 is TGTGCCAGCAGCCCTGGACAGGGCGGCTATGGCTACACCTTC. Protein sequence: CASSPGQGGYGYTF.

The rearrangement links TRBV13 to TRBJ2-1; D perhaps matches TRBD2 (6 bases). The CDR3 is 16 amino acids. Trimming took 3 bases from V and 3 from J, leaving 15 bases between them. Germline CDR1 PRHDT, CDR2 FYEKMQ (reference sequence). The CDR3 DNA reads as TGTGCCAGCAGCTTCTATAGCGGACGGGTCTACAATGAGCAGTTCTTC. It encodes CASSFYSGRVYNEQFF.

This chain connects TRBV27 to TRBJ2-7, with D possibly TRBD1 on 6 matching bases. Trimming took 6 bases from V and 4 from J, leaving 13 bases between them. The length of the CDR3 is 13 residues. Germline-derived CDR1 and CDR2 are MNHEY and SMNVEV (reference sequence). In DNA, the CDR3 is TGTGCCAGCAGAGGACAGACCTCTTACGAGCAGTACTTC. As protein: CASRGQTSYEQYF.

The chain employs TRBV19 and TRBJ2-7, with 9 bases matching TRBD2. Germline assignment: CDR1 LNHDA and CDR2 SQIVND (reference sequence). The junction had 14 bases not matched to a gene; V was cut back by 5 bases and J by 0 bases. This CDR3 region has 18 residues. This CDR3 reads CASSLSAAGGLLSYEQYF. The CDR3 DNA reads as TGTGCCAGTAGTCTAAGTGCAGCGGGAGGTCTCCTCTCCTACGAGCAGTACTTC.

The chain links TRBV9 to TRBJ1-3, with 7 positions matching TRBD1. Trimming took 3 bases from V and 4 from J; bases not matched to a gene: 4. CDR1 is SGDLS and CDR2 is YYNGEE in the germline V gene. The CDR3 covers 14 residues. The CDR3, as DNA: TGTGCCAGCAGCGCCGGGACAGACGGAAACACCATATATTTT. Encoded protein: CASSAGTDGNTIYF.

V usage is TRBV7-9 and J usage is TRBJ2-5; D is possibly TRBD2 (5 bases). Germline CDR1 reads SEHNR; CDR2 reads FQNEAQ (reference sequence). The CDR3 has 15 residues. Trimming left V 4 bases short and J 1 base short, with 13 bases between. The CDR3 DNA sequence: TGTGCCAGCAGCTACACGGGGAAGGGCCAAGAGACCCAGTACTTC. It specifies CASSYTGKGQETQYF.

The chain recombines TRBV5-1 with TRBJ2-7; the match to TRBD1 covers 7 bases. V lost 3 bases to trimming and J lost 6 bases; unmatched junction nucleotides: 6. Looked up from germline, CDR1 is SGHRS and CDR2 is YFSETQ. CDR3 length equals 13 residues. This CDR3 reads CASSSRDSGEQYF. In DNA form, the CDR3 reads TGCGCCAGCAGCTCCCGGGACAGCGGCGAGCAGTACTTC.

Here the CDR3 DNA reads TGTGCCAGCAGCTTATCCCGGACAGAAACCTACGAGCAGTACTTC. Its translation is CASSLSRTETYEQYF. This sequence joins TRBV11-2 and TRBJ2-7; tentative D call: TRBD1 (6 bases). V was clipped by 2 bases and J by 2 bases, with 13 bases between them. Germline CDR1 is SGHAT and CDR2 is FQNNGV. The CDR3 runs 15 residues. Based on the CDR3 plus reference TRBV11-2 and TRBJ2-7, the full variable domain is EAGVAQSPRYKIIEKRQSVAFWCNPISGHATLYWYQQILGQGPKLLIQFQNNGVVDDSQLPKDRFSAERLKGVDSTLKIQPAKLEDSAVYLCASSLSRTETYEQYFGPGTRLTVT.

Details on this clone: Other DNA variants within this sample encode the same CDR3. The chain combines TRBV11-3 with TRBJ2-6, with D uncertain. There are 15 residues in the CDR3. Trimming took 1 base from V and 0 from J, leaving 4 bases between them. CDR1 and CDR2 (germline): SGHNT, YENEEA. The chain's CDR3 is CASSLAVSGANVLTF. In DNA form, the CDR3 reads TGTGCCAGCAGCTTAGCTGTCTCTGGGGCCAACGTCCTGACTTTC.

The genes are TRBV29-1 and TRBJ2-7; possible D gene TRBD1, 5 bases. The CDR3 runs to 13 residues. Germline V gene lookup returns CDR1 SQVTM and CDR2 ANQGSEA. Trimming removed 6 bases from V and 7 bases from J, with 19 bases in between. CDR3 DNA: TGCAGCGTGACCGACAGAGGCCTACGAGAGCAGTACTTC. It codes for CSVTDRGLREQYF.

V usage is TRBV7-9 and J usage is TRBJ1-1; D remains ambiguous. This CDR3 is 15 amino acids long. V shed 3 bases and J shed 1 base, with 12 bases lying between them. The germline V gene has CDR1 SEHNR and CDR2 FQNEAQ (reference sequence). The CDR3: CASSFTQPQNTEAFF. The CDR3 nucleotides are TGTGCCAGCAGCTTCACACAACCCCAGAACACTGAAGCTTTCTTT.

The gene calls are TRBV27 and TRBJ2-1, with D perhaps matching TRBD2 (6 bases). Trimming removed 3 bases at V and 16 bases at J, with 13 bases between. Germline CDR1 MNHEY, CDR2 SMNVEV (reference sequence). This CDR3 region has 11 residues. CDR3 in amino acids: CASSFGRRFFF. In nucleotides, the CDR3 is TGTGCCAGCAGTTTCGGGAGAAGGTTCTTCTTC.

A note on this clone: Within the sample, other DNA sequences also encode this same CDR3. The gene calls are TRBV30 and TRBJ1-1, with D unclear. The V end lost 7 bases, the J end lost 10 bases, and 22 bases lay between the germline ends. This CDR3 is 13 amino acids long. Germline V gives CDR1 GTSNPN, CDR2 SVGIG (reference sequence). CDR3: CASQWTVIEGAFF. The CDR3 DNA follows: TGTGCCTCACAGTGGACGGTAATAGAGGGAGCTTTCTTT.

The CDR3: CASSQSASGSSYEQYF. The CDR3 DNA follows: TGCGCCAGCAGTCAATCAGCTAGCGGGAGCTCCTACGAGCAGTACTTC. The chain recombines TRBV23-1 with TRBJ2-7, with 10 bases identical to TRBD2. Being an ORF, TRBV23-1 has a function that is uncertain. V lost 0 bases to trimming and J lost 0 bases; unmatched junction nucleotides: 2. CDR3 length: 16 amino acids.

As DNA, the CDR3 is TGTGCCAGCTCACCACAATATGATCAGCCCCAGCATTTT. It translates to CASSPQYDQPQHF. The chain carries TRBV18 and TRBJ1-5; D not certain. Germline V gene lookup returns CDR1 KGHSH and CDR2 LQKENI. Deletions cut 1 base from V and 5 bases from J, with 6 bases between. This CDR3 contains 13 residues.